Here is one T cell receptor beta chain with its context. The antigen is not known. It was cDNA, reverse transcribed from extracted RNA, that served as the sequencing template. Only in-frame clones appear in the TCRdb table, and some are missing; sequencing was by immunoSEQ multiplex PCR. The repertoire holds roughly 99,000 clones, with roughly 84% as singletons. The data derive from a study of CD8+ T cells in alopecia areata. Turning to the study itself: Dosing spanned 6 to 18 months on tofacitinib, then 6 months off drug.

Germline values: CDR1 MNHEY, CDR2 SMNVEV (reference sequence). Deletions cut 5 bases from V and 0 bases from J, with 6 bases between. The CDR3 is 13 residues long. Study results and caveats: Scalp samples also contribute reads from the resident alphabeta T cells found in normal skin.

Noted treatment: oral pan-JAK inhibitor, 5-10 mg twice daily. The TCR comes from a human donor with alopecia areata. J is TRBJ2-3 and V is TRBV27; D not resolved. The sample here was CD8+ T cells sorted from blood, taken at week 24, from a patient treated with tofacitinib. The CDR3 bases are TGTGCCAGCAGTCCTACTAGCACAGATACGCAGTATTTT. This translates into CASSPTSTDTQYF.